The 12 T cell receptor beta chains below all came from one sample that was sequenced in a study of cytomegalovirus exposure and HLA in healthy donors. 13 Jbeta primers and 60 Vbeta primers were used for the PCR. Sequencing used immunoSEQ multiplex PCR; TCRdb keeps in-frame clones, though not all of them. This repertoire shows over 75,000 clones, under 85% found once; its top ten account for about 7%. Sequences were obtained from PBMCs. The source is a man over 45 in good health and CMV-seropositive.

This clone has more than one count but fewer than ten. The chain has TRBV27 and TRBJ1-2; possibly TRBD1 for D (6 bases). The CDR3 contains 13 residues. Germline CDR1 reads MNHEY; CDR2 reads SMNVEV (reference sequence). V was trimmed by 5 bases and J by 5 bases, leaving 12 bases between them. CDR3 loop: CASSPPGTYGYTF. The CDR3 region has the DNA TGTGCCAGCAGTCCCCCCGGGACATATGGCTACACCTTC.

The chain links TRBV14 to TRBJ1-1, with 7 nucleotides matching TRBD1. V trimming: 4 bases; J trimming: 1 base; junction bases outside the gene matches: 6. Germline V gives CDR1 SGHDN, CDR2 FVKESK. The CDR3 runs to 15 residues. For the CDR3, the DNA is TGTGCCAGCAGCCGACTCGGGACAGCGAACACTGAAGCTTTCTTT. It is translated as CASSRLGTANTEAFF. The entire variable domain, with the rest obtained from reference TRBV14 and TRBJ1-1, is as follows: EAGVTQFPSHSVIEKGQTVTLRCDPISGHDNLYWYRRVMGKEIKFLLHFVKESKQDESGMPNNRFLAERTGGTYSTLKVQPAELEDSGVYFCASSRLGTANTEAFFGQGTRLTVV.

This clone qualifies as medium-sized. The gene calls are TRBV6-5 and TRBJ2-6, with D uncertain. Deletions cut 4 bases from V and 0 bases from J, with 7 bases between. CDR1 is MNHEY, CDR2 SVGAGI, per germline. This CDR3 contains 15 residues. The CDR3 here is CASSSQNSGANVLTF. CDR3 DNA: TGTGCCAGCAGTTCACAGAACTCTGGGGCCAACGTCCTGACTTTC.

In this sample, this clone turned up once. The chain joins TRBV19 to TRBJ1-5, with TRBD1 matching over 9 bases. This CDR3 contains 18 residues. The germline V gene has CDR1 LNHDA and CDR2 SQIVND (reference sequence). V lost 5 bases to trimming and J lost 0 bases; unmatched junction nucleotides: 11. DNA for the CDR3: TGTGCCAGTAGTCCCGGAGGGACAGGGCGGTATAGCAATCAGCCCCAGCATTTT. Its protein is CASSPGGTGRYSNQPQHF.

The J gene is TRBJ2-7, the V gene TRBV2; 12 nucleotides align to TRBD1. CDR3 length equals 15 residues. Germline V lookup: CDR1 SNHLY, CDR2 FYNNEI. V dropped 5 bases and J dropped 5; count of bases not matched to a gene: 7. CDR3 residues: CASSTRGQGAHEQYF. In DNA form, the CDR3 reads TGTGCCAGCAGTACTCGGGGACAGGGGGCCCACGAGCAGTACTTC.

V and J are TRBV19 and TRBJ2-7; the D gene is possibly TRBD2 (7 bases). This CDR3 has 13 residues. V was shortened by 6 bases and J by 9 bases, with 18 bases between the two germline ends. The germline gives CDR1 LNHDA, CDR2 SQIVND (reference sequence). Here the CDR3 reads CASSPQDSGMQYF. The CDR3 DNA is TGTGCCAGTAGCCCACAGGACAGCGGGATGCAGTACTTC.

For this clone: One end of the junction is discordant with germline, which a read error may explain. The V gene is TRBV2, the J gene TRBJ1-4, with 7 bases lining up with TRBD1. This CDR3 is 14 amino acids long. Germline V CDR1 and CDR2: SNHLY, FYNNEI. The CDR3 here is CASSDRGENERLFF. In nucleotides, the CDR3 is TGTGCCAGCAGTGACAGGGGGGAAAATGAAAGACTGTTTTTT.

The chain carries TRBV5-1 and TRBJ2-1, with D hard to call. CDR1 SGHRS and CDR2 YFSETQ come from the germline V gene. The CDR3 extends over 18 amino acids. The ends were cut back, 0 bases at V and 0 bases at J, with 16 bases in the middle. The DNA for the CDR3 is TGCGCCAGCAGCTTGGAATCCGTAGCAGTGAGCTCCTACAATGAGCAGTTCTTC. This sequence encodes CASSLESVAVSSYNEQFF.

This rearrangement joins TRBV28 to TRBJ1-2; 8 nucleotides line up with TRBD1. CDR3 size: 14 residues. V lost 6 bases and J lost 5; bases outside the gene matches: 8. Germline V gene lookup returns CDR1 MDHEN and CDR2 SYDVKM. CDR3 bases: TGTGCCAGCAGACGGGGGGACAGGAATTATGGCTACACCTTC. Amino acids: CASRRGDRNYGYTF.

V gene TRBV18 combines with J gene TRBJ1-5; 9 positions match TRBD1. Germline assignment: CDR1 KGHSH and CDR2 LQKENI. Unmatched junction bases numbered 4, after V lost 3 bases and J lost 7 bases. The CDR3 totals 14 residues. The CDR3 here is CASSPDRGIQPQHF. The CDR3 nucleotides are TGTGCCAGCTCACCGGACAGGGGTATCCAGCCCCAGCATTTT.

The CDR3 sequence: CASSSGRTGGYTF. The CDR3 coding sequence is TGTGCCAGCAGCTCGGGTCGAACGGGAGGCTACACCTTC. The J gene is TRBJ1-2, the V gene TRBV7-2; the D is unclear. Germline lookup yields CDR1 SGHTA and CDR2 FQGNSA. The germline V and J ends were trimmed by 4 bases and 8 bases, with 14 bases remaining between them. The CDR3 consists of 13 residues.

This chain links TRBV6-1 with TRBJ2-5; D is unresolved. Judging by the DNA end, TRBJ2-7 fits better; the J call may be wrong. CDR1 is MNHNS, CDR2 SASEGT, per germline. CDR3 length: 13 amino acids. The CDR3 coding sequence is TGTGCCAGCAGTGAAGCCCCCATCTACGAGCAGTACTTC. Its translation: CASSEAPIYEQYF.